This entry describes one T cell receptor beta chain. Its antigen is not known. These data belong to a study of cytomegalovirus exposure and HLA in healthy donors. Regarding the study as a whole: In an earlier analysis, in about 530 donors, most V segments appeared productive either ~90% or ~30% of the time. The study reported that TCR beta sequences accurately predicted HLA-A and HLA-B alleles in most subjects.

PCR amplification relied on 60 Vbeta primers (plus 13 Jbeta primers). The data were produced by immunoSEQ multiplex PCR, yet TCRdb's version contains in-frame clones alone and is incomplete. This table holds approximately 61,000 clones, around 75% found once. CDR3 length equals 13 residues. Germline V CDR1 and CDR2: SGHTA, FQGNSA. Trimming cost V 1 base and J 4 bases; bases outside gene matches: 0. The gene calls are TRBV7-2 and TRBJ2-5; TRBD1 matches at 7 bases. Sequencing input: PBMCs. This clonotype originated in a man between 45 and 60 years old in good health and CMV-seropositive. The CDR3 DNA reads as TGTGCCAGCAGCTTAGGACAGGGAGAGACCCAGTACTTC. This translates into CASSLGQGETQYF.